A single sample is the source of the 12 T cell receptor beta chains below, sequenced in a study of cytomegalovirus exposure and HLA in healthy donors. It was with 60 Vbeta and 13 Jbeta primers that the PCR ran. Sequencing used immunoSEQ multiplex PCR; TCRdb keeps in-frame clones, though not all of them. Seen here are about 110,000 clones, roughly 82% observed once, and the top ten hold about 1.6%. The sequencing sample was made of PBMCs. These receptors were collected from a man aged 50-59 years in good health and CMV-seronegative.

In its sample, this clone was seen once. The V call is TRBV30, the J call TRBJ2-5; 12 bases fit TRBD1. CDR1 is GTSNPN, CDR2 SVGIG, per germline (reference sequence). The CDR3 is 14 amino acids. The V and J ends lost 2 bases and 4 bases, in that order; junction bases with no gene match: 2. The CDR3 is CAWSRDRGRETQYF. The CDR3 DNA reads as TGTGCCTGGAGTCGGGACAGGGGGCGAGAGACCCAGTACTTC.

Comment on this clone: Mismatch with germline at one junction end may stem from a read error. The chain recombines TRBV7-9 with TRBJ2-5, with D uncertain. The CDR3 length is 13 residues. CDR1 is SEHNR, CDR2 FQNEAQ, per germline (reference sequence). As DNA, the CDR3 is TGTTCCAGCAGCACCCGGGTACAAGAGACCCAGTACTTC. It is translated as CSSSTRVQETQYF. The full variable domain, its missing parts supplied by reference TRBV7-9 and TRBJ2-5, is DTGVSQNPRHKITKRGQNVTFRCDPISEHNRLYWYRQTLGQGPEFLTYFQNEAQLEKSRLLSDRFSAERPKGSFSTLEIQRTEQGDSAMYLCSSSTRVQETQYFGPGTRLLVL.

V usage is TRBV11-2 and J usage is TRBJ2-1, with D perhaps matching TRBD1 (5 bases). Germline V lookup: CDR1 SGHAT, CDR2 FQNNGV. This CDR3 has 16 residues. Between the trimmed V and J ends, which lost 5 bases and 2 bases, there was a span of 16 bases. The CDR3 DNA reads TGTGCCAGCAGCCCGTCGACAAGGGGCCCCTACAATGAGCAGTTCTTC. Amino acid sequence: CASSPSTRGPYNEQFF.

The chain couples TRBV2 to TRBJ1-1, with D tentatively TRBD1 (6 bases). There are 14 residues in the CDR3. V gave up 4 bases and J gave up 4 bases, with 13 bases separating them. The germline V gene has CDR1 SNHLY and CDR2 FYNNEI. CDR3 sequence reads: CASSVQGRGTEAFF. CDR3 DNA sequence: TGTGCCAGCAGTGTTCAGGGGAGGGGCACTGAAGCTTTCTTT.

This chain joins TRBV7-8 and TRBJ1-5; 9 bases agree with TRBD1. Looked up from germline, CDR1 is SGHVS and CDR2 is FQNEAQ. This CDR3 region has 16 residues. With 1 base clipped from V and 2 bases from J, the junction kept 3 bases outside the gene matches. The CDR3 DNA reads TGTGCCAGCAGCTTAGGGGACAGGGCCGGCAATCAGCCCCAGCATTTT. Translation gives CASSLGDRAGNQPQHF.

CDR3 sequence: CASSPTATLEKLFF. The CDR3 DNA follows: TGTGCCAGCAGCCCGACTGCAACCCTTGAAAAACTGTTTTTT. This chain links TRBV2 with TRBJ1-4; no reliable D call. Germline CDR1 and CDR2: SNHLY and FYNNEI. The CDR3 is 14 residues long. Trimming shortened V by 6 bases and J by 7 bases, and 15 bases separated the two germline ends.

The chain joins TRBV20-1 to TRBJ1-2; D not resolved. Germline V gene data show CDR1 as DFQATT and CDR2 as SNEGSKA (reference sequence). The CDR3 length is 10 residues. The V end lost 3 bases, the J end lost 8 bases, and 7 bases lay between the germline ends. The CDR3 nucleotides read TGCAGTGCTAGGTTGCGGGGCTACACCTTC. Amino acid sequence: CSARLRGYTF.

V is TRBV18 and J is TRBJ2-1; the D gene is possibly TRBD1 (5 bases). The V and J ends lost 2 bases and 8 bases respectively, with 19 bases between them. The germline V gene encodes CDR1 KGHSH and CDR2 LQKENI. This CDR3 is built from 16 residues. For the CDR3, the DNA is TGTGCCAGCTCACCAAACATCGCACAGGCCCTCTATGAGCAGTTCTTC. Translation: CASSPNIAQALYEQFF. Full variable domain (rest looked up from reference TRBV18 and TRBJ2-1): NAGVMQNPRHLVRRRGQEARLRCSPMKGHSHVYWYRQLPEEGLKFMVYLQKENIIDESGMPKERFSAEFPKEGPSILRIQQVVRGDSAAYFCASSPNIAQALYEQFFGPGTRLTVL.

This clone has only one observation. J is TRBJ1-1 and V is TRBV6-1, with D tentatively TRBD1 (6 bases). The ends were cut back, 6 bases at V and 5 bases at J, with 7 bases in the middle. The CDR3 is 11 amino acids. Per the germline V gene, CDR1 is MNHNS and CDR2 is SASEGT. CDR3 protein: CASRRGTEAFF. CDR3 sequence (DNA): TGTGCCAGCAGAAGGGGGACTGAAGCTTTCTTT.

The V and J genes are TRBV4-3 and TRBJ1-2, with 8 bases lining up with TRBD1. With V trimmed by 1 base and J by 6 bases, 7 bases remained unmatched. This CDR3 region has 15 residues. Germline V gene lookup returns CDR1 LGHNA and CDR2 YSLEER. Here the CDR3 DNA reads TGCGCCAGCAGCCAAGTTGACAGGGGACTGCATGGCTACACCTTC. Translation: CASSQVDRGLHGYTF.

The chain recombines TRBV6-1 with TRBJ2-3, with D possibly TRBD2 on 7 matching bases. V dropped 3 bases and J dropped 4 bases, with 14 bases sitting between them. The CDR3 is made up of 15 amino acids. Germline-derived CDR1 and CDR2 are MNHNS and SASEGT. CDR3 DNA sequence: TGTGCCAGCAGTGACTGGGGGGGCCTCGCAGATACGCAGTATTTT. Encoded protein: CASSDWGGLADTQYF.

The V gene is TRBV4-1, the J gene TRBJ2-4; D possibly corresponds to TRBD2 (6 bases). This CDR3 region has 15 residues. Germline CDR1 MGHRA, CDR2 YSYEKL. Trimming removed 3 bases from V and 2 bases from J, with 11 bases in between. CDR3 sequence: CASSQVGGSKNIQYF. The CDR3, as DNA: TGCGCCAGCAGCCAGGTCGGAGGGTCCAAAAACATTCAGTACTTC.